This T cell receptor (beta chain) was retrieved from a study of Graves' ophthalmopathy and Graves' hyperthyroidism. Study outcomes and limitations: The model forecast ophthalmopathy progression, reaching over 70% sensitivity and 72% to 75% specificity. Most clonotypes expanded in thyroid above 0.001 frequency were present in blood too.

The sequenced template was RNA, covering the TCR beta CDR3 region. First-round RT-PCR used HTBI primers; second-round multiplex PCR followed. TCRdb called the multiplex PCR reads again in MiXCR, with one record for every CDR3 protein. The table records a few hundred thousand distinct CDR3 sequences, 18% of them present only once. This clonotype was seen ten or more times. Its specificity is not known. Germline trimming cut 6 bases from V and 10 bases from J; bases unmatched to any gene: 12. The germline V gene encodes CDR1 MNHNS and CDR2 SASEGT. There are 15 residues in the CDR3. J is TRBJ1-6 and V is TRBV6-1; 7 nucleotides align to TRBD1. The source is a woman aged 18-29 years with Graves' ophthalmopathy. Sequencing was performed on peripheral blood. The CDR3 DNA reads as TGTGCCAGCAGCCCCGACAGGGCTCTATACTCACCCCTCCACTTT. Its translation: CASSPDRALYSPLHF.